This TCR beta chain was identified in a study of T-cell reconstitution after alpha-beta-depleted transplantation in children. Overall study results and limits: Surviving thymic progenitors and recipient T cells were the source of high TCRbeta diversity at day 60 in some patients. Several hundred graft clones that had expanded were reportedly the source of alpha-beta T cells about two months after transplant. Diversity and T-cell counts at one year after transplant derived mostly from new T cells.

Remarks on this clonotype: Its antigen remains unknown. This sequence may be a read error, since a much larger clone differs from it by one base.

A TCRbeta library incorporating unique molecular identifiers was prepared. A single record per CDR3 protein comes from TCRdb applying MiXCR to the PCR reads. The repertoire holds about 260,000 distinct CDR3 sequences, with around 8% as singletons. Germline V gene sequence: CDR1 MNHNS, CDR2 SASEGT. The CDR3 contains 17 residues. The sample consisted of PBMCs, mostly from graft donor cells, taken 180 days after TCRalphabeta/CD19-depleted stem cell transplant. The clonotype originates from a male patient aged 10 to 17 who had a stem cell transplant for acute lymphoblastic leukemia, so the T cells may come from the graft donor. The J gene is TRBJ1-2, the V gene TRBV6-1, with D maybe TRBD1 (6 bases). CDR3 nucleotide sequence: TGTGCCAGCTGCGGCGGAGCCAAGACGGGACACGACTATGCCTACACCTTC. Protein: CASCGGAKTGHDYAYTF.